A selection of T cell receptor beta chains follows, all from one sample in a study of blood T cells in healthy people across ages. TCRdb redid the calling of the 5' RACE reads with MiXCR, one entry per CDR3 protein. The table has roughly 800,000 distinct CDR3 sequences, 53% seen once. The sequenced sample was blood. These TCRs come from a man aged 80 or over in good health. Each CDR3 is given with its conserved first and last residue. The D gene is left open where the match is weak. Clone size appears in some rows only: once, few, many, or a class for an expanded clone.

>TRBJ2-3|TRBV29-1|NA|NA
CSDEPRGGHTDTQYF
TGCAGCGATGAACCCAGGGGAGGCCACACAGATACGCAGTATTTT
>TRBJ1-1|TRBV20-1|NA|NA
CSVVVGTEAFF
TGCAGTGTCGTCGTGGGCACTGAAGCTTTCTTT
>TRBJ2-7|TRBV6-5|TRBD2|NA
CASSATSGVYF
TGTGCCAGCAGTGCGACTAGCGGGGTGTACTTC
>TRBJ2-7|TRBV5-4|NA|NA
CASSYLPGRAPGEQYF
TGTGCCAGCAGTTATCTTCCGGGACGGGCCCCGGGCGAGCAGTACTTC
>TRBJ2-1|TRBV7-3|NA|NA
CASSLRQRNEQFF
TGTGCCAGCAGCTTACGACAGAGAAATGAGCAGTTCTTC
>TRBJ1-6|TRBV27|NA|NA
CASSGLVLGPLHF
TGTGCCAGCAGTGGACTGGTATTGGGGCCCCTCCACTTT
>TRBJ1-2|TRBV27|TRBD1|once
CASSFGTGYGYTF
TGTGCCAGCAGTTTCGGGACAGGGTATGGCTACACCTTC
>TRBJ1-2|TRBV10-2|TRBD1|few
CASSDIRPGGSYGYTF
TGCGCCAGCAGTGATATAAGGCCAGGGGGCTCCTATGGCTACACCTTC
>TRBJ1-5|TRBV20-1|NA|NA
CSASPSGGLNQPQHF
TGCAGTGCTAGTCCCTCCGGGGGTCTAAATCAGCCCCAGCATTTT
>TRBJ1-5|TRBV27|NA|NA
CASSSLSPTTEYSNQPQHF
TGTGCCAGCAGTTCGTTATCCCCTACGACAGAATATAGCAATCAGCCCCAGCATTTT
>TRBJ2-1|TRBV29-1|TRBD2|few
CSVEGAGGPEQFF
TGCAGCGTTGAAGGAGCGGGAGGGCCTGAGCAGTTCTTC
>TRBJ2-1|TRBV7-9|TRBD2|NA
CASSLPGTSGNGEQFF
TGTGCCAGCAGCTTACCCGGGACTAGCGGGAATGGCGAGCAGTTCTTC
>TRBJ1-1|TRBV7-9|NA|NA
CASSLAFEGAMNTEAFF
TGTGCCAGCAGCTTAGCGTTCGAGGGAGCGATGAACACTGAAGCTTTCTTT
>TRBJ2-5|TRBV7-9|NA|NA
CASSRNREERETQYF
TGTGCCAGCAGCCGCAACAGGGAGGAGAGAGAGACCCAGTACTTC
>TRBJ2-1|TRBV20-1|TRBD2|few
CSASPTSGYYNEQFF
TGCAGTGCTAGCCCGACTAGCGGATACTACAATGAGCAGTTCTTC
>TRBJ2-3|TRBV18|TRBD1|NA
CASSPYVQGATDTQYF
TGTGCCAGCTCACCATACGTTCAGGGGGCCACAGATACGCAGTATTTT
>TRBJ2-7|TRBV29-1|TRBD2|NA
CSVSHGLAGPYEQYF
TGCAGCGTTTCTCACGGACTAGCGGGACCCTACGAGCAGTACTTC
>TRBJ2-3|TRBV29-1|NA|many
CSVGGGTDTQYF
TGCAGCGTGGGAGGTGGTACAGATACGCAGTATTTT
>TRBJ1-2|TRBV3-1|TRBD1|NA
CASGDRGQNYGYTF
TGTGCCAGCGGGGACAGAGGTCAGAACTATGGCTACACCTTC
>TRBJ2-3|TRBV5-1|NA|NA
CASSLPSAGDTQYF
TGCGCCAGCAGTCTGCCAAGCGCCGGAGATACGCAGTATTTT
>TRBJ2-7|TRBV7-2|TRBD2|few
CASSPSLREHEQYF
TGTGCCAGCAGCCCATCCCTGCGGGAGCACGAGCAGTACTTC
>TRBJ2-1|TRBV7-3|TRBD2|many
CASSLLAGPYNEQFF
TGTGCCAGCAGCCTCCTAGCGGGGCCTTACAATGAGCAGTTCTTC
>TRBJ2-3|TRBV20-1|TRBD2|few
CSAERTSGTDTQYF
TGCAGTGCGGAAAGGACTAGCGGCACAGATACGCAGTATTTT
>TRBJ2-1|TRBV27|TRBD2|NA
CASRPSGASGRLTYNEQFF
TGTGCCAGCCGGCCTTCTGGGGCTAGCGGGAGGCTGACCTACAATGAGCAGTTCTTC
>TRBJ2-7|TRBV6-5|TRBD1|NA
CASGTATYEQYF
TGTGCCAGCGGGACAGCTACCTACGAGCAGTACTTC
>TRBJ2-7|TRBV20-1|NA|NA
CSAGPDSLYEQYF
TGCAGTGCTGGCCCGGACTCACTTTACGAGCAGTACTTC
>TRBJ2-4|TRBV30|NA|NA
CAWRQAKNIQYF
TGTGCCTGGAGGCAGGCTAAAAACATTCAGTACTTC
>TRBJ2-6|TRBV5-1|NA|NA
CASNVIGGSGANVLTF
TGCGCCAGTAACGTAATAGGCGGCTCTGGGGCCAACGTCCTGACTTTC
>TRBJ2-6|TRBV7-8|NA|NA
CASSLTDAGANVLTF
TGTGCCAGCAGCTTAACGGACGCGGGGGCCAACGTCCTGACTTTC
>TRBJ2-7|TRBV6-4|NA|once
CASPLGSYEQYF
TGTGCCAGCCCGCTGGGGTCCTACGAGCAGTACTTC
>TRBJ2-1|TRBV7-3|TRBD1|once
CASSLRQGLSSYNEQFF
TGTGCCAGCAGCCTTAGACAGGGGCTAAGCTCCTACAATGAGCAGTTCTTC
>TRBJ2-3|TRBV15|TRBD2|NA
CATSSVLAGADRYAYF
TGTGCCACCAGCAGCGTACTAGCGGGAGCCGACAGATACGCGTATTTT
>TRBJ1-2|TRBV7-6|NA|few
CASSASGPMGGYTF
TGTGCCAGCAGCGCCTCCGGGCCCATGGGGGGCTACACCTTC
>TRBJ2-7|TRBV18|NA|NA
CASSPSISEQYF
TGTGCCAGCTCCCCCTCGATCTCCGAGCAGTACTTC
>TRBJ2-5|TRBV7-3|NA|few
CASSPRGRSSETQYF
TGTGCCAGCAGCCCCAGAGGGAGGAGCAGCGAGACCCAGTACTTC
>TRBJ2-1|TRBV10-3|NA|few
CAIGRGVGNEQFF
TGTGCCATCGGGCGAGGGGTGGGCAATGAGCAGTTCTTC
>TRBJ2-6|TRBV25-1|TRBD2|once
CACSELEGRAGSFGANVLTF
TGTGCCTGCAGTGAATTGGAGGGGAGAGCGGGATCTTTTGGGGCCAACGTCCTGACTTTC
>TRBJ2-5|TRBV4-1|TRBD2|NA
CASSQPLALAGVAETQYF
TGCGCCAGCAGCCAACCTTTGGCGCTAGCGGGAGTAGCAGAGACCCAGTACTTC
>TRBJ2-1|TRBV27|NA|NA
CATRLSTSEFF
TGTGCCACCCGACTGTCAACGAGCGAGTTCTTC
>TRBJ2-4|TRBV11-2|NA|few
CASSLTPVGGGGTKNIQYF
TGTGCCAGCAGCTTAACGCCAGTAGGGGGGGGCGGAACCAAAAACATTCAGTACTTC
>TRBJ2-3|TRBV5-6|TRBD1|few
CASSTLGLGRGDRYAYF
TGTGCCAGCAGCACCCTAGGCCTGGGTCGTGGGGACAGATACGCGTATTTT
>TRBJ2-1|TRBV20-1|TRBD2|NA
CSASPSGKAEQFF
TGCAGTGCTAGTCCCAGCGGGAAGGCGGAGCAGTTCTTC
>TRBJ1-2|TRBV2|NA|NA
CAADIYGHTF
TGTGCCGCGGACATCTATGGCCACACCTTC
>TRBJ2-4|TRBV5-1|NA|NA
CASSQGTKNIQYF
TGCGCCAGCAGCCAGGGAACCAAAAACATTCAGTACTTC
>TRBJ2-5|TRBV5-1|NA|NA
CASSLGGDPQETQYF
TGCGCCAGCAGCTTGGGCGGGGACCCCCAAGAGACCCAGTACTTC
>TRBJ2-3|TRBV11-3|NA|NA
CASSLVLGFAADTQYF
TGTGCCAGCAGCTTAGTTTTGGGCTTCGCCGCAGATACGCAGTATTTT
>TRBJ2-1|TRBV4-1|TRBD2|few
CASSQSGRAHEQFF
TGCGCCAGCAGCCAGAGCGGGAGGGCCCATGAGCAGTTCTTC
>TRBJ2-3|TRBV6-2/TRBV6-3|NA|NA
CASSPTGVLNTQYF
TGTGCCAGCAGCCCAACCGGGGTACTGAATACGCAGTATTTT
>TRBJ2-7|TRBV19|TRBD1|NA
CASRNRDRAYEQYF
TGTGCCAGTAGGAACCGGGACAGGGCCTACGAGCAGTACTTC
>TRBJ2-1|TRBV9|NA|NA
CASSVAQGYETQFF
TGTGCCAGCAGCGTAGCGCAGGGGTATGAGACCCAGTTCTTC
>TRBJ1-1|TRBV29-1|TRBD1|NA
CSDTGVSNTEAFF
TGCAGCGACACAGGGGTCTCGAACACTGAAGCTTTCTTT
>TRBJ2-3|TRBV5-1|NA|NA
CASSLSVFLDTQYF
TGCGCCAGCAGCTTGTCGGTCTTTCTCGATACGCAGTATTTT